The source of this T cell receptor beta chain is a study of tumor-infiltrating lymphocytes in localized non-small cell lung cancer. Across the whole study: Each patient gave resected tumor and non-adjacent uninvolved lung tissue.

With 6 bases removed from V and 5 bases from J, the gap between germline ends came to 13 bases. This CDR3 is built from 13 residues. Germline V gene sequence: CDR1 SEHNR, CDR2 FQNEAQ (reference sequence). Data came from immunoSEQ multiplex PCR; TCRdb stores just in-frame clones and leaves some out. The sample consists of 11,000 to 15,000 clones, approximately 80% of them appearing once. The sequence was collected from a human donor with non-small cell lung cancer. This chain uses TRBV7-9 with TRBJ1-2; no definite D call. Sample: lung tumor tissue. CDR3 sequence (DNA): TGTGCCAGCAGTACCGATGCCGCTTATGGCTACACCTTC. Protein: CASSTDAAYGYTF.